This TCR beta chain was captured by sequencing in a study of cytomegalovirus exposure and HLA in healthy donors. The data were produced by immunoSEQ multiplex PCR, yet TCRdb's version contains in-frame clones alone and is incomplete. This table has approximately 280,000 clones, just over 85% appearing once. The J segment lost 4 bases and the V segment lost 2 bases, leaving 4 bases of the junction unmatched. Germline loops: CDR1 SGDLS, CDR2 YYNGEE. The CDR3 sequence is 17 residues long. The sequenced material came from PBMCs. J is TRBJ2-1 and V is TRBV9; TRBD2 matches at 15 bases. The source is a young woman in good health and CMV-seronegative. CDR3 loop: CASSVGTSGGTYNEQFF. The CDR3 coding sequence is TGTGCCAGCAGCGTCGGGACTAGCGGGGGGACTTACAATGAGCAGTTCTTC. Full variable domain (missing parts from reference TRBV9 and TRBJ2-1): DSGVTQTPKHLITATGQRVTLRCSPRSGDLSVYWYQQSLDQGLQFLIQYYNGEERAKGNILERFSAQQFPDLHSELNLSSLELGDSALYFCASSVGTSGGTYNEQFFGPGTRLTVL.